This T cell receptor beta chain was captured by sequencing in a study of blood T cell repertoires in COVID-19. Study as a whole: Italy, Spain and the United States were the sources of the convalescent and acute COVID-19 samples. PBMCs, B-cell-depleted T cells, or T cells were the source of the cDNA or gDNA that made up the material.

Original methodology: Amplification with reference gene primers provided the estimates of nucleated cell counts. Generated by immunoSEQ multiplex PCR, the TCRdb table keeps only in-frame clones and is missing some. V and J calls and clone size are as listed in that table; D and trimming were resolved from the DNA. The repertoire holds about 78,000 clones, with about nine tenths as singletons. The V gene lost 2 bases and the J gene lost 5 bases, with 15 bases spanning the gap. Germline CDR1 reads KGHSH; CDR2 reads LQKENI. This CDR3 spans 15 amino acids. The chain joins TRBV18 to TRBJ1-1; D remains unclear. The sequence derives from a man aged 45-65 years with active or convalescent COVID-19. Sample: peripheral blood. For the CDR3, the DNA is TGTGCCAGCTCACCAGTCGCAGATAGGCGGACTGAAGCTTTCTTT. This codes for CASSPVADRRTEAFF. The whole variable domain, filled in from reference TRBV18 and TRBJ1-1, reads NAGVMQNPRHLVRRRGQEARLRCSPMKGHSHVYWYRQLPEEGLKFMVYLQKENIIDESGMPKERFSAEFPKEGPSILRIQQVVRGDSAAYFCASSPVADRRTEAFFGQGTRLTVV.